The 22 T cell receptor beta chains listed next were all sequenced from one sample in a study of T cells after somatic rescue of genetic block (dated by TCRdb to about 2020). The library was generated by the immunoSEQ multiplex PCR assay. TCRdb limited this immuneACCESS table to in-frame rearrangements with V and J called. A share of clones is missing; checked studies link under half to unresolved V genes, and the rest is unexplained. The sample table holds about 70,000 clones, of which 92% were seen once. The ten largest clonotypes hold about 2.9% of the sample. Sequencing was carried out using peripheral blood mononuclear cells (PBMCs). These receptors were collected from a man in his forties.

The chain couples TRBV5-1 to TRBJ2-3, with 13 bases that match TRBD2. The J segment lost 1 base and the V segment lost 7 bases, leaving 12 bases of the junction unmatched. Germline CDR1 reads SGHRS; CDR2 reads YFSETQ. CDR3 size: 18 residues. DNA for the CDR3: TGCGCCAGCCGCGGACTAGCGGGAGAAAGAGGCGGCACAGATACGCAGTATTTT. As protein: CASRGLAGERGGTDTQYF.

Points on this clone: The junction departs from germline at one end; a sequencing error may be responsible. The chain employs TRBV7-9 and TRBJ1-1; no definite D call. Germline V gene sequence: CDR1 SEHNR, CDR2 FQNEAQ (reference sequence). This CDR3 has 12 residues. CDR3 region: CASNLVHSEAFF. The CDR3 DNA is TGTGCCAGCAACTTAGTTCATAGTGAAGCTTTCTTT.

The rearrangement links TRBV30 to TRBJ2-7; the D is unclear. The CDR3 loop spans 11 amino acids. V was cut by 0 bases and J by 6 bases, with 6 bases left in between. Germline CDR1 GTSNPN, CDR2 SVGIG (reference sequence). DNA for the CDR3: TGTGCCTGGAGTGTACAGCGCGAGCAGTACTTC. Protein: CAWSVQREQYF.

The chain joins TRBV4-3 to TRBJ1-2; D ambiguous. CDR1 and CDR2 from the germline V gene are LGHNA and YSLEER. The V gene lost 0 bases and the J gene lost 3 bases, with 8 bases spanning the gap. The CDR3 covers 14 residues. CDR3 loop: CASSQELKDYGYTF. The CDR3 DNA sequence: TGCGCCAGCAGCCAAGAGCTGAAGGACTATGGCTACACCTTC.

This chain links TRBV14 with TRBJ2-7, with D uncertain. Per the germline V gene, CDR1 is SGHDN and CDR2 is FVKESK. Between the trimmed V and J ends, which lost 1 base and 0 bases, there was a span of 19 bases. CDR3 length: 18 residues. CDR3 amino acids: CASSQGDPGWAPSYEQYF. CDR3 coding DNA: TGTGCCAGCAGCCAAGGAGACCCCGGATGGGCCCCCTCCTACGAGCAGTACTTC.

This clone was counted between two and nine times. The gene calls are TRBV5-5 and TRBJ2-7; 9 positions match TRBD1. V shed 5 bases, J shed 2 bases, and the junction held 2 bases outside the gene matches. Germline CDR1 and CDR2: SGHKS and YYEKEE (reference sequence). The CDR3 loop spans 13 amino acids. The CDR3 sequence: CASSRQGAYEQYF. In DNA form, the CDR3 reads TGTGCCAGCAGTCGACAGGGGGCCTACGAGCAGTACTTC.

The CDR3 spells CASSEDSVNQPQHF. The CDR3 coding sequence is TGTGCCAGCAGTGAAGACAGCGTCAATCAGCCCCAGCATTTT. The chain couples TRBV2 to TRBJ1-5; D uncertain. From germline, CDR1 is SNHLY and CDR2 FYNNEI. V shed 1 base and J shed 3 bases, with 7 bases lying between them. CDR3 length: 14 amino acids.

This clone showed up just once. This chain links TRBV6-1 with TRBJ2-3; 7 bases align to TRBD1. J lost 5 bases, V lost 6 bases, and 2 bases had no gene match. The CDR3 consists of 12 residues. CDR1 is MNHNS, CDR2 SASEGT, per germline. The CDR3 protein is CASSQGVDTQYF. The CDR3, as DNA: TGTGCCAGCAGCCAGGGGGTAGATACGCAGTATTTT.

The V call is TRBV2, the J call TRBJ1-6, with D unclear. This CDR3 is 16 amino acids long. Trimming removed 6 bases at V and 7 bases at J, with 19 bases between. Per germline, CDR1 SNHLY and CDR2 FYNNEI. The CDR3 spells CASSKLEQTKNSPLHF. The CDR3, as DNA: TGTGCCAGCAGCAAACTGGAACAGACGAAAAATTCACCCCTCCACTTT.

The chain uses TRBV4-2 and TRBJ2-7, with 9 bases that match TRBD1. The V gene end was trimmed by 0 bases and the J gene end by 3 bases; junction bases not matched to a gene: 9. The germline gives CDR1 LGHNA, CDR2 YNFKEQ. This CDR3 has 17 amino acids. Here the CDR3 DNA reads TGTGCCAGCAGCCAAGATTTTTGGGGACAGGGAGTCTACGAGCAGTACTTC. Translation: CASSQDFWGQGVYEQYF.

The DNA for the CDR3 is TGTGCCAGTAGCACGGACCTAAACACTGAAGCTTTCTTT. Translation: CASSTDLNTEAFF. V and J are TRBV19 and TRBJ1-1; D not certain. Per germline, CDR1 LNHDA and CDR2 SQIVND (reference sequence). CDR3 length: 13 residues. Trimming took 6 bases from V and 2 from J, leaving 10 bases between them.

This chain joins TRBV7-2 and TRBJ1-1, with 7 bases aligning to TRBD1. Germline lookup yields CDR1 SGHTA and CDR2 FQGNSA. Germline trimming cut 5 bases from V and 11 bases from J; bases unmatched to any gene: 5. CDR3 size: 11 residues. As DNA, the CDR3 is TGTGCCAGCAGCCAGACAGGGTGGGCTTTCTTT. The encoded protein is CASSQTGWAFF. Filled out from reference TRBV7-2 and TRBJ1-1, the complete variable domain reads GAGVSQSPSNKVTEKGKDVELRCDPISGHTALYWYRQSLGQGLEFLIYFQGNSAPDKSGLPSDRFSAERTGGSVSTLTIQRTQQEDSAVYLCASSQTGWAFFGQGTRLTVV.

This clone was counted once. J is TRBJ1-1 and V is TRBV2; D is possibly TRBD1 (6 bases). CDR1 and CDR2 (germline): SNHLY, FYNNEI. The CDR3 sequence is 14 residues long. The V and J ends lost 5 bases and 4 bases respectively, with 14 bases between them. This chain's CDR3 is CASSRDTDSTEAFF. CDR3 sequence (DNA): TGTGCCAGCAGTAGGGACACGGACAGCACTGAAGCTTTCTTT.

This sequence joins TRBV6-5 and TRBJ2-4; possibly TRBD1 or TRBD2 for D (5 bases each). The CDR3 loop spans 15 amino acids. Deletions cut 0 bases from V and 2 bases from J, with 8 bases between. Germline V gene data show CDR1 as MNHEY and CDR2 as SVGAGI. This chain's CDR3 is CASSYSPGPKNIQYF. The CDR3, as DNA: TGTGCCAGCAGTTACTCTCCGGGGCCCAAAAACATTCAGTACTTC.

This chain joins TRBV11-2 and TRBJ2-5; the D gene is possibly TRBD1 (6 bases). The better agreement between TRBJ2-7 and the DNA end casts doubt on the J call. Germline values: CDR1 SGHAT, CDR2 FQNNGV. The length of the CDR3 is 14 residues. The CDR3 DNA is TGTGCCAGCAGCTTTCAGGGGCTTTCCTACGAGCAGTACTTC. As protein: CASSFQGLSYEQYF.

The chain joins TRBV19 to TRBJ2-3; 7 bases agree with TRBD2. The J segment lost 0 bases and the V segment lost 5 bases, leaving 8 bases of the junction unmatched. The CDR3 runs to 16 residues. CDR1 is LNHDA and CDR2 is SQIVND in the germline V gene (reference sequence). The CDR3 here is CASSSWDYNSTDTQYF. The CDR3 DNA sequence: TGTGCCAGTAGTTCCTGGGACTACAACAGCACAGATACGCAGTATTTT.

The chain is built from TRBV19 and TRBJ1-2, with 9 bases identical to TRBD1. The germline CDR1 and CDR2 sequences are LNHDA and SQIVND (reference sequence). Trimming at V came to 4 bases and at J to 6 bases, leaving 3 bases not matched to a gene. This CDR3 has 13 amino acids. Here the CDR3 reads CASSRGQGDGYTF. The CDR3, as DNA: TGTGCCAGTAGTAGGGGACAGGGCGATGGCTACACCTTC.

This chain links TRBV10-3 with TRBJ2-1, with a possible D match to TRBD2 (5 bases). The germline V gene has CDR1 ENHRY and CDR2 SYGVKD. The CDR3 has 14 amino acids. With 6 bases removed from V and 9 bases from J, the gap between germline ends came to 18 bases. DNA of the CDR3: TGTGCCATCAGCGGCGGGCTAGAGGTGGCTGAGCAGTTCTTC. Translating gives CAISGGLEVAEQFF.

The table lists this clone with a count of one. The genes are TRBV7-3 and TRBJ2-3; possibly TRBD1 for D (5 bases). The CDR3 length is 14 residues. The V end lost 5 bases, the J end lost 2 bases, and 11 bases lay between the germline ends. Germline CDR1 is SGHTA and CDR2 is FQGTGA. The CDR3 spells CASSALGVTDTQYF. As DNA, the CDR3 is TGTGCCAGCAGCGCTCTAGGGGTCACAGATACGCAGTATTTT.

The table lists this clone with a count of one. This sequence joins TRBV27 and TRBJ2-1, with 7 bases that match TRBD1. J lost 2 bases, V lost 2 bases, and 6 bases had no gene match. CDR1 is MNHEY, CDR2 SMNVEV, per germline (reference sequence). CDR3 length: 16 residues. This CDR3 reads CASSLSRQGTYNEQFF. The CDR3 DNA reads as TGTGCCAGCAGTTTAAGCAGACAGGGAACCTACAATGAGCAGTTCTTC.

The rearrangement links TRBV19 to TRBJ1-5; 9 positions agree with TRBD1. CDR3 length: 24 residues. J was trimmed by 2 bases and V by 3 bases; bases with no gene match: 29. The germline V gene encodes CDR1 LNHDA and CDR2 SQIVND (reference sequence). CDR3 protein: CASSMQGRDRVGRRGSIGNQPQHF. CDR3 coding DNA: TGTGCCAGTAGTATGCAGGGGAGGGACAGGGTAGGTCGGCGGGGAAGTATCGGCAATCAGCCCCAGCATTTT.

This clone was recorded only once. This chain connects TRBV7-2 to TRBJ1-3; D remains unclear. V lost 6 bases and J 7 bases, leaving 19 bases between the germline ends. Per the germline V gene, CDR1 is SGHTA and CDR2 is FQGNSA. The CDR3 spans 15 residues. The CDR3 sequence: CASRSRIPSRNTIYF. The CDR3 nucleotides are TGTGCCAGCAGGTCGAGGATTCCCTCTCGGAACACCATATATTTT.